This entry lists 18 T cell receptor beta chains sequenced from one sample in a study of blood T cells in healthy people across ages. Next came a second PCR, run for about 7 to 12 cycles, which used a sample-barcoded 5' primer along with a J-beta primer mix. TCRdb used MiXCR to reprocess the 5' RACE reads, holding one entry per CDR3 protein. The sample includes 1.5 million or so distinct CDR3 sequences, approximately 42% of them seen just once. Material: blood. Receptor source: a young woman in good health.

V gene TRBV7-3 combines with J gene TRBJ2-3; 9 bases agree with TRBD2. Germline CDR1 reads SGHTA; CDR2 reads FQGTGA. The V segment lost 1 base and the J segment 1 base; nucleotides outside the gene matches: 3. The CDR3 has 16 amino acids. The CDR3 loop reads CASSLMVAGGTDTQYF. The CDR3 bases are TGTGCCAGCAGCTTAATGGTAGCGGGAGGCACAGATACGCAGTATTTT.

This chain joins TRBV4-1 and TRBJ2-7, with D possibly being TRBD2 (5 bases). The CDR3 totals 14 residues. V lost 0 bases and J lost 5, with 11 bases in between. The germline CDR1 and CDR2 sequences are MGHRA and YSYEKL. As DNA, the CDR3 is TGCGCCAGCAGCCAAGATCGGGGTATGGACGAGCAGTACTTC. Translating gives CASSQDRGMDEQYF.

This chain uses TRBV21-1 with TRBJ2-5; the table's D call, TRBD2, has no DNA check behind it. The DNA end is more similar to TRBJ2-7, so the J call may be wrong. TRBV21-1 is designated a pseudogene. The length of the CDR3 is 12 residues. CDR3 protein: CASGGSVHEQYF. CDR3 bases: TGTGCCAGCGGCGGGAGTGTACACGAGCAGTACTTC.

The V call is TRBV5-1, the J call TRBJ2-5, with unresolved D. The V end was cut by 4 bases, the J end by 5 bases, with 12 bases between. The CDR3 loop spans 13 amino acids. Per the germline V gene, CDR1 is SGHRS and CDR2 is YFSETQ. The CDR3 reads CASSLRFMETQYF. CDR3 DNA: TGCGCCAGCAGCCTAAGGTTTATGGAGACCCAGTACTTC.

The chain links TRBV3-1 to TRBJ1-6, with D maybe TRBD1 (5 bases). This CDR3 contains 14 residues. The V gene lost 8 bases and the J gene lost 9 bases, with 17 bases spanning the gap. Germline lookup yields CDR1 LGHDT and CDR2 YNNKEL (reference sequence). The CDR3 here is CASETRQRGSPLHF. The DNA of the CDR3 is TGTGCCAGCGAAACCCGACAGAGAGGTTCACCCCTCCACTTT.

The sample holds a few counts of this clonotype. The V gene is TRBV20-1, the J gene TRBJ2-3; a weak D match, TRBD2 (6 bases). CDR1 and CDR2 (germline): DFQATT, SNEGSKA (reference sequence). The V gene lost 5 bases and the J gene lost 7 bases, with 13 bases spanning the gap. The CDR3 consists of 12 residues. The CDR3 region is CSAPGTPNTQYF. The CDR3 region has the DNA TGCAGTGCTCCCGGGACTCCAAATACGCAGTATTTT.

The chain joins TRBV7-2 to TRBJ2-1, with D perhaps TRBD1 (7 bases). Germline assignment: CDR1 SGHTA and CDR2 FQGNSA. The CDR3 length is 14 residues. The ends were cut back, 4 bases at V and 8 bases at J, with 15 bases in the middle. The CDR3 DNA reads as TGTGCCAGCAGCTCCGTGACAGGGAGGCATGAGCAGTTCTTC. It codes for CASSSVTGRHEQFF.

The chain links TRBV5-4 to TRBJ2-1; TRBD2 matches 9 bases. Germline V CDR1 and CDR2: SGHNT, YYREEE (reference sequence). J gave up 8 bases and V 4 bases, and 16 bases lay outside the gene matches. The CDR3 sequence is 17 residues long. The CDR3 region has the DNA TGTGCCAGCAGCCCCCAGTTGGCTAGCGGGACCGCCGATGAGCAGTTCTTC. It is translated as CASSPQLASGTADEQFF.

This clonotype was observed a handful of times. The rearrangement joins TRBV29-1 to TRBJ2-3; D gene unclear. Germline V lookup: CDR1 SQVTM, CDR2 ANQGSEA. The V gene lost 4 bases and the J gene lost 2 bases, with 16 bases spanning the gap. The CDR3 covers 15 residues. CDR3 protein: CSVAVDGHITDTQYF. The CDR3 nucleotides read TGCAGCGTTGCCGTGGACGGGCATATCACAGATACGCAGTATTTT.

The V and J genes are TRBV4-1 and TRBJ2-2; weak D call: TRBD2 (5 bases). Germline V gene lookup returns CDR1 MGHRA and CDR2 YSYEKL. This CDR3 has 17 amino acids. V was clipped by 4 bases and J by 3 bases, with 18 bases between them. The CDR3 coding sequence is TGCGCCAGCAGCCGGGGAGTCGTCGACCTTTACACCGGGGAGCTGTTTTTT. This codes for CASSRGVVDLYTGELFF.

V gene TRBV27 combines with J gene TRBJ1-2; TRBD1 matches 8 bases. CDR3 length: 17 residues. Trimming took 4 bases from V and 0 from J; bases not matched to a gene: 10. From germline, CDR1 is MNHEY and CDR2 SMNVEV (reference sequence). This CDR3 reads CASSSTPPGGTNYGYTF. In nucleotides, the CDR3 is TGTGCCAGCAGTTCCACTCCCCCAGGGGGCACTAACTATGGCTACACCTTC.

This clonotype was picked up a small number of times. The DNA of the CDR3 is TGTGCCAGCAGCTTAAACACGGGGGGCGCTTACAATGAGCAGTTCTTC. Amino acids: CASSLNTGGAYNEQFF. The chain links TRBV7-2 to TRBJ2-1; a possible D gene is TRBD2 (7 bases). V was trimmed by 2 bases and J by 4 bases, leaving 15 bases between them. Germline V CDR1 and CDR2: SGHTA, FQGNSA. This CDR3 region has 16 residues.

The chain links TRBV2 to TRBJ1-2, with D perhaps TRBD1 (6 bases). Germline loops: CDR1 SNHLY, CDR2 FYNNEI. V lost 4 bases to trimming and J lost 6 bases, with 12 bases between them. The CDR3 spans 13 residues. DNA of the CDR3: TGTGCCAGCAGTGTCCAGGGGATAAATGGCTACACCTTC. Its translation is CASSVQGINGYTF.

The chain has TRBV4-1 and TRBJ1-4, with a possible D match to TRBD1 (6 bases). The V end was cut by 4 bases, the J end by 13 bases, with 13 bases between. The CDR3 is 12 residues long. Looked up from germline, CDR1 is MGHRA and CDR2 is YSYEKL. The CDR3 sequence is CASSLQQGGLFF. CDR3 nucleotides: TGCGCCAGCAGCCTACAACAGGGCGGACTGTTTTTT.

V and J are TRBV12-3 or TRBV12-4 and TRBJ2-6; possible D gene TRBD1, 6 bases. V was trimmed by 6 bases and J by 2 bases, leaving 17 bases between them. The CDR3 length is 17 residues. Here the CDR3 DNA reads TGTGCCAGCAGCCTTCCGGACAGTCTGGCTGGGGCCAACGTCCTGACTTTC. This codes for CASSLPDSLAGANVLTF.

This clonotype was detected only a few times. The CDR3 DNA reads as TGCAGTGCTAGATCAAGGGGACAGGGTTTTGATGGCTACACCTTC. It translates to CSARSRGQGFDGYTF. The chain combines TRBV20-1 with TRBJ1-2; 9 nucleotides align to TRBD1. The V gene end was trimmed by 2 bases and the J gene end by 6 bases; junction bases not matched to a gene: 10. This CDR3 has 15 amino acids. Germline V gene lookup returns CDR1 DFQATT and CDR2 SNEGSKA (reference sequence).

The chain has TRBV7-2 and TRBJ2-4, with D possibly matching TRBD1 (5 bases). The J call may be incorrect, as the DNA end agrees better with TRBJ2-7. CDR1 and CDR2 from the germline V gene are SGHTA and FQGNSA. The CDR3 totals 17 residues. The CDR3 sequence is CASRPKDRSYPPYEQYF. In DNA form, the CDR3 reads TGTGCCAGCAGGCCCAAAGACAGATCCTATCCCCCCTACGAGCAGTACTTC.

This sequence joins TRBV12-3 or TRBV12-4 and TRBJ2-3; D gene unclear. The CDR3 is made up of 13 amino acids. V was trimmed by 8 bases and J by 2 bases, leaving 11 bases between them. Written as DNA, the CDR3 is TGTGCCAGCGAGACCCGACCCACAGATACGCAGTATTTT. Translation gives CASETRPTDTQYF.